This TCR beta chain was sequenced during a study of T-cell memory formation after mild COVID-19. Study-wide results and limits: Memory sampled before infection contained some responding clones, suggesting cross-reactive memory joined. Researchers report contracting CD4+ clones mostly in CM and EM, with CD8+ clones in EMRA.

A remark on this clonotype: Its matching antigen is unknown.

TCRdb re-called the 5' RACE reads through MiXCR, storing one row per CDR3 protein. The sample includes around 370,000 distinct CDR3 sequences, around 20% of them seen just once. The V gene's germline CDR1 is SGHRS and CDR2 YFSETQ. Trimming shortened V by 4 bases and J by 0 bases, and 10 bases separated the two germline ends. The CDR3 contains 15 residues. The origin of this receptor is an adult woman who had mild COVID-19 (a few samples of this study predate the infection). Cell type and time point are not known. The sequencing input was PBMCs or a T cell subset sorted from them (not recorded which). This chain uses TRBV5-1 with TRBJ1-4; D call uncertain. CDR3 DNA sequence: TGCGCCAGCAGCGTCTACCCCGCAACTAATGAAAAACTGTTTTTT. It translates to CASSVYPATNEKLFF.